This TCR beta chain was observed in a study of blood T cell repertoires in COVID-19. Study overall: T cells, B-cell-depleted T cells, or PBMCs supplied cDNA or gDNA.

V was cut by 6 bases and J by 0 bases, with 12 bases left in between. In germline, CDR1 is SGHDN, CDR2 FVKESK. The CDR3 extends over 15 amino acids. Original processing notes: Reference gene primer amplification yielded estimated nucleated cell counts. Sequencing used immunoSEQ multiplex PCR; TCRdb keeps in-frame clones, though not all of them. The D gene and trimming were derived from the DNA, and the V and J assignments and clone size from that table. Of about 150,000 clones listed, approximately 81% are singletons. The TCR comes from a human donor in a cohort sampled during active COVID-19. The sequenced sample was peripheral blood. The rearrangement uses TRBV14 and TRBJ2-4, with D possibly being TRBD2 (5 bases). The CDR3 is CASSPGVLAKNIQYF. DNA of the CDR3: TGTGCCAGCAGTCCCGGGGTGCTAGCCAAAAACATTCAGTACTTC.